The 13 T cell receptor beta chains below were found in one sample sequenced in a study of shared clonotypes between healthy human individuals. Clones were sequenced by immunoSEQ multiplex PCR, and TCRdb holds only the in-frame ones, with some missing. The sample includes 2 million to 2.5 million clones, 80% to 95% of them seen just once. Sample: naive CD4+ T cells from PBMCs. The subset denotes: CD45RA+ positively selected. The receptors come from a man aged 18 to 30 in good health. Some clones in this sample may be carry-over from other donors' samples.

This sequence joins TRBV7-2 and TRBJ2-1; TRBD2 agrees at 11 bases. The CDR3 covers 15 residues. Per the germline V gene, CDR1 is SGHTA and CDR2 is FQGNSA. The V gene end was trimmed by 5 bases and the J gene end by 8 bases; junction bases not matched to a gene: 8. For the CDR3, the DNA is TGTGCCAGCAGCATATATAGCGGGAGGGCAGATGAGCAGTTCTTC. It yields the protein CASSIYSGRADEQFF.

V is TRBV9 and J is TRBJ1-6; D unclear. The ends were cut back, 3 bases at V and 7 bases at J, with 11 bases in the middle. In germline, CDR1 is SGDLS, CDR2 YYNGEE. There are 14 residues in the CDR3. The CDR3: CASSALPRNSPLHF. The CDR3 DNA reads TGTGCCAGCAGCGCCCTACCTCGGAATTCACCCCTCCACTTT.

This chain links TRBV19 with TRBJ2-1; TRBD2 aligns across 14 bases. J lost 3 bases, V lost 6 bases, and 1 base had no gene match. CDR1 is LNHDA and CDR2 is SQIVND in the germline V gene (reference sequence). The CDR3 loop spans 15 amino acids. The CDR3 coding sequence is TGTGCCAGTAGGACTAGCGGGAGGGACTACAATGAGCAGTTCTTC. This translates into CASRTSGRDYNEQFF.

This clone has a handful of counts. V gene TRBV7-3 combines with J gene TRBJ1-1; 7 bases agree with TRBD1. V gave up 3 bases and J gave up 1 base; unmatched junction bases: 5. The CDR3 is 15 amino acids. Germline assignment: CDR1 SGHTA and CDR2 FQGTGA. As DNA, the CDR3 is TGTGCCAGCAGCTTGGGAGGGACAGCGAACACTGAAGCTTTCTTT. As protein: CASSLGGTANTEAFF.

The chain has TRBV28 and TRBJ1-2, with 7 bases matching TRBD1. Germline CDR1 MDHEN, CDR2 SYDVKM. This CDR3 is built from 15 residues. The ends lost 3 bases at V and 2 bases at J; junction bases unmatched: 6. CDR3 amino acids: CASSLALTGNYGYTF. The CDR3, as DNA: TGTGCCAGCAGTTTGGCCCTGACAGGGAACTATGGCTACACCTTC.

This chain links TRBV4-1 with TRBJ2-1; possible D gene TRBD2, 5 bases. Per germline, CDR1 MGHRA and CDR2 YSYEKL. Trimming removed 4 bases at V and 0 bases at J, with 16 bases between. CDR3 length: 17 amino acids. DNA for the CDR3: TGCGCCAGCAGCCCCCGACAAGTGGGGAGCTCCTACAATGAGCAGTTCTTC. Translating it yields CASSPRQVGSSYNEQFF.

CDR3 loop: CASSLEIANSGNTIYF. CDR3 coding DNA: TGTGCCAGCAGTTTAGAGATAGCTAACTCTGGAAACACCATATATTTT. J is TRBJ1-3 and V is TRBV28; no clear D. Germline V gene data show CDR1 as MDHEN and CDR2 as SYDVKM. V was trimmed by 2 bases and J by 0 bases, leaving 11 bases between them. This CDR3 is built from 16 residues.

The chain joins TRBV6-5 to TRBJ2-7; 9 nucleotides line up with TRBD1. Germline values: CDR1 MNHEY, CDR2 SVGAGI. The V segment lost 2 bases and the J segment 3 bases; nucleotides outside the gene matches: 2. This CDR3 is built from 14 residues. CDR3 nucleotide sequence: TGTGCCAGCAGTTACGGGGACAGGGTCTACGAGCAGTACTTC. This gives the protein CASSYGDRVYEQYF.

The V and J genes are TRBV27 and TRBJ2-1, with D perhaps being TRBD1 or TRBD2 (5 bases each). The CDR3 length is 16 residues. Trimming cost V 8 bases and J 5 bases, with 22 bases left between them. Germline CDR1 MNHEY, CDR2 SMNVEV (reference sequence). DNA for the CDR3: TGTGCCAGCTCCGCCCCGGGACGGAGTAGGAACAATGAGCAGTTCTTC. Translating gives CASSAPGRSRNNEQFF.

The chain carries TRBV28 and TRBJ1-1; D uncertain. CDR3 length: 13 amino acids. Per the germline V gene, CDR1 is MDHEN and CDR2 is SYDVKM. CDR3 in DNA: TGTGTGGTAATCCTCGGGAAGAACACTGAAGCTTTCTTT. Its translation is CVVILGKNTEAFF.

This chain links TRBV28 with TRBJ1-3, with unresolved D. This CDR3 has 17 amino acids. V lost 2 bases and J lost 0, with 14 bases in between. Germline lookup yields CDR1 MDHEN and CDR2 SYDVKM. The CDR3, as DNA: TGTGCCAGCAGTTTAGGCCCGGGCGAGAGCTCTGGAAACACCATATATTTT. Translated: CASSLGPGESSGNTIYF. The complete variable domain, with remaining parts taken from reference TRBV28 and TRBJ1-3, reads DVKVTQSSRYLVKRTGEKVFLECVQDMDHENMFWYRQDPGLGLRLIYFSYDVKMKEKGDIPEGYSVSREKKERFSLILESASTNQTSMYLCASSLGPGESSGNTIYFGEGSWLTVV.

The V and J genes are TRBV10-3 and TRBJ1-2, with D maybe TRBD1 (5 bases). Trimming left V 3 bases short and J 10 bases short, with 18 bases between. Germline loops: CDR1 ENHRY, CDR2 SYGVKD. The length of the CDR3 is 14 residues. The CDR3 loop reads CAISDARREDHYTF. The CDR3 DNA is TGTGCCATCAGTGATGCCCGCAGGGAAGACCACTACACCTTC.

The chain combines TRBV28 with TRBJ2-7, with 10 bases that match TRBD2. Germline V gives CDR1 MDHEN, CDR2 SYDVKM. The CDR3 contains 18 residues. With V trimmed by 3 bases and J by 7 bases, 18 bases remained unmatched. This CDR3 reads CASSFLGGRASGSREQYF. The DNA of the CDR3 is TGTGCCAGCAGTTTTTTGGGGGGGAGAGCTAGCGGGAGTCGTGAGCAGTACTTC.